This entry features one TCR beta chain sequence. Its antigen is still unknown. These data belong to a study of blood T cells in healthy people across ages. Whole-study results and caveats: Observed TCR beta diversity showed a strong correlation with the percentage of naive T cells as measured by flow cytometry. A roughly linear fall in TCR beta diversity per million T cells was seen with increasing age. Shifts in expanded clonotypes may have been confounded by donor CMV status, which was unknown.

A second PCR, run for roughly 7 to 11 cycles, used a sample-barcoded 5' primer plus a J-beta primer mix. TCRdb called the 5' RACE reads again in MiXCR, with one record for every CDR3 protein. The sample has 710,000 or so distinct CDR3 sequences, approximately 29% seen once. Germline V gene sequence: CDR1 SGHKS, CDR2 YYEKEE (reference sequence). This CDR3 comprises 15 residues. The V gene lost 2 bases and the J gene lost 4 bases, with 12 bases spanning the gap. The sample consisted of blood. The chain couples TRBV5-5 to TRBJ2-2, with TRBD2 as a possible D gene (6 bases). This TCR derives from a woman older than 75 in good health. The CDR3 reads CASSFLGTGTGELFF. The CDR3 bases are TGTGCCAGCAGCTTCCTAGGGACTGGCACCGGGGAGCTGTTTTTT. The full variable domain, completed using reference TRBV5-5 and TRBJ2-2, is DAGVTQSPTHLIKTRGQQVTLRCSPISGHKSVSWYQQVLGQGPQFIFQYYEKEERGRGNFPDRFSARQFPNYSSELNVNALLLGDSALYLCASSFLGTGTGELFFGEGSRLTVL.